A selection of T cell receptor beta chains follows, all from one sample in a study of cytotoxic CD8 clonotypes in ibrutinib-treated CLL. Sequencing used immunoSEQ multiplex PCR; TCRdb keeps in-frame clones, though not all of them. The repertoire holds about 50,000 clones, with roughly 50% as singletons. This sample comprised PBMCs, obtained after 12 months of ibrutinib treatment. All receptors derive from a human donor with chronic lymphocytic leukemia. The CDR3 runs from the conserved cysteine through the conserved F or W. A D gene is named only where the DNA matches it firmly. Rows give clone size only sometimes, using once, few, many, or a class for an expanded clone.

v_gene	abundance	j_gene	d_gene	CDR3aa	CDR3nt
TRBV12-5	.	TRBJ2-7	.	CASGLATGTHYEQYF	TGTGCTAGTGGTTTGGCTACCGGGACTCATTACGAGCAGTACTTC
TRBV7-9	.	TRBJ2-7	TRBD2	CASSFPLAGGSTPTYEQYF	TGTGCCAGCAGCTTCCCCCTAGCGGGAGGGTCTACGCCCACCTACGAGCAGTACTTC
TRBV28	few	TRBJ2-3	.	CASSFMGMRTDTQYF	TGTGCCAGCAGTTTCATGGGGATGAGAACAGATACGCAGTATTTT
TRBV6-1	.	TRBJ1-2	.	CASSEGSRYGYTF	TGTGCCAGCAGTGAAGGGAGTCGCTATGGCTACACCTTC
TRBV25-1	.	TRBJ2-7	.	CASSEGVGEQYF	TGTGCCAGCAGTGAGGGTGTTGGGGAGCAGTACTTC
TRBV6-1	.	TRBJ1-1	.	CASRAEGDTEAFF	TGTGCCAGCAGAGCCGAAGGGGACACTGAAGCTTTCTTT
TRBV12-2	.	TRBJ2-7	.	CASRLAHGGPFYEQYF	TGTGCAAGTCGCTTAGCCCACGGAGGTCCGTTCTACGAGCAGTACTTC
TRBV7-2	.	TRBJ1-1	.	CASSPQGHLNTEAFF	TGTGCCAGCAGCCCACAGGGACACCTTAACACTGAAGCTTTCTTT
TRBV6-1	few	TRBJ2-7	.	CASNSRTLLGEQYF	TGTGCCAGCAACTCTCGGACCCTACTGGGGGAGCAGTACTTC
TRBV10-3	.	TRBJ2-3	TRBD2	CAISGPGTSGERTDTQYF	TGTGCCATCAGTGGTCCCGGGACTAGCGGGGAACGAACAGATACGCAGTATTTT
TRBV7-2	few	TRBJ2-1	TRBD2	CASRGAGGPINEQFF	TGTGCCAGCCGGGGAGCGGGAGGGCCAATCAATGAGCAGTTCTTC
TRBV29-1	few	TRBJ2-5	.	CSVGGPGPETQYF	TGCAGCGTTGGAGGGCCAGGTCCCGAGACCCAGTACTTC
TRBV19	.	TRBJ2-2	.	CASSRDINTGELFF	TGTGCCAGTAGTAGGGACATAAACACCGGGGAGCTGTTTTTT
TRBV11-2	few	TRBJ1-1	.	CATAWGVNTEAFF	TGTGCCACCGCCTGGGGGGTGAACACTGAAGCTTTCTTT
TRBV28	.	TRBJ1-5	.	CASSALNQGSNQPQHF	TGTGCCAGCAGCGCTTTGAATCAGGGAAGCAATCAGCCCCAGCATTTT
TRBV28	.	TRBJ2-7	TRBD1	CASRMGQNYEQYF	TGTGCCAGCAGAATGGGACAGAACTACGAGCAGTACTTC
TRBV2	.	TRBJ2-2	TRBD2	CASNPPSGSGTGELFF	TGTGCCAGCAACCCCCCTAGCGGGAGTGGTACCGGGGAGCTGTTTTTT
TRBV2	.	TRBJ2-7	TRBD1	CASRGQSYEQYF	TGTGCCAGCAGGGGACAGTCCTACGAGCAGTACTTC
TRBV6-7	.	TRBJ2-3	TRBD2	CASSYLAGTSTDTQYF	TGTGCCAGCAGTTACCTAGCGGGAACTAGCACAGATACGCAGTATTTT
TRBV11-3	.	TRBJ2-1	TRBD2	CASSSRTSGYNEQFF	TGTGCCAGCAGTTCTCGGACTAGCGGGTACAATGAGCAGTTCTTC
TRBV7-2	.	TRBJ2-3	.	CASSLARAQHTQYF	TGTGCCAGCAGCTTAGCAAGAGCTCAGCATACGCAGTATTTT
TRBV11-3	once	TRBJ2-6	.	CASSSGLTGANVLTF	TGTGCCAGCAGCTCAGGGTTAACCGGGGCCAACGTCCTGACTTTC
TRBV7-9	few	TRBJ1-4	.	CASSPRTGHEKLFF	TGTGCCAGCAGCCCCCGGACCGGCCATGAAAAACTGTTTTTT
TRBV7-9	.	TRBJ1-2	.	CASSRNQQGTYGYTF	TGTGCCAGCAGCCGAAACCAACAGGGAACCTATGGCTACACCTTC
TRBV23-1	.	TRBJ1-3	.	CASSPWVLSGNTIYF	TGCGCCAGCAGTCCCTGGGTGCTCTCTGGAAACACCATATATTTT
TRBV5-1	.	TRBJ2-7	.	CAGTGLHEQYF	TGCGCAGGGACGGGACTCCACGAGCAGTACTTC
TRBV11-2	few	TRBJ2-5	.	CASTFQETQYF	TGTGCCAGCACTTTCCAGGAGACCCAGTACTTC
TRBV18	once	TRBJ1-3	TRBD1	CASSREGGSRNTIYF	TGTGCCAGCTCGCGGGAAGGGGGCTCCAGAAACACCATATATTTT
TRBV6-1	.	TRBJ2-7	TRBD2	CASTEGVSGGYEQYF	TGTGCCAGCACCGAAGGGGTTAGCGGGGGCTACGAGCAGTACTTC
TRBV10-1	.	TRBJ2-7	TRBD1	CASSDDRGSYEQYF	TGCGCCAGCAGTGATGACAGGGGTTCCTACGAGCAGTACTTC
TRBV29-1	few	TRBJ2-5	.	CSAVSGETQYF	TGCAGCGCTGTGTCTGGGGAGACCCAGTACTTC
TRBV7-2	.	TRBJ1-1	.	CASSPLLAPTEAFF	TGTGCCAGCAGCCCGCTTTTGGCACCCACTGAAGCTTTCTTT
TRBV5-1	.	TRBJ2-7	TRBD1	CASSRQGSNYEQYF	TGCGCCAGCAGTCGACAGGGGTCAAACTACGAGCAGTACTTC
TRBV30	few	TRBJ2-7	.	CAWSGLEDEQYF	TGTGCCTGGAGTGGGCTAGAAGACGAGCAGTACTTC
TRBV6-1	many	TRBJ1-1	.	CASSAQGPMEAFF	TGTGCCAGCAGTGCACAAGGGCCCATGGAAGCTTTCTTT
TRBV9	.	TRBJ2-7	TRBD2	CASSVGLAGAYEQYF	TGTGCCAGCAGCGTCGGGCTAGCGGGAGCCTACGAGCAGTACTTC
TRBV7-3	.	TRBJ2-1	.	CASSLDGSRNNEQFF	TGTGCCAGCAGCTTAGACGGGAGCCGAAACAATGAGCAGTTCTTC
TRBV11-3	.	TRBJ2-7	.	CASSSESGYEQYF	TGTGCCAGCAGCTCCGAATCAGGCTACGAGCAGTACTTC
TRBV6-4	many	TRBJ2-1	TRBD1	CASSTGQDVNEQFF	TGTGCCAGCAGCACGGGACAGGATGTGAATGAGCAGTTCTTC
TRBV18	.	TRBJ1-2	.	CASSPGLGATIYGYTF	TGTGCCAGCTCACCTGGTCTGGGAGCTACAATCTATGGCTACACCTTC
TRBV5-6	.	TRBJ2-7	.	CASSWPGSDVGQYF	TGTGCCAGCAGCTGGCCCGGGAGCGACGTGGGGCAGTACTTC
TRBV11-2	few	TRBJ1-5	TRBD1	CASSLEGTGYSNQPQHF	TGTGCCAGCAGCTTAGAAGGGACAGGGTATAGCAATCAGCCCCAGCATTTT
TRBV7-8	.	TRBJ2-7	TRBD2	CASSFLIGTSGNSYEQYF	TGTGCCAGCAGCTTCCTTATCGGGACTAGCGGTAACTCCTACGAGCAGTACTTC